This is a list of T cell receptor beta chains from one sample in a study of blood T cell repertoires in COVID-19. The data were produced by immunoSEQ multiplex PCR, yet TCRdb's version contains in-frame clones alone and is incomplete. This table holds over 100,000 clones, approximately 92% found once. What was sequenced was peripheral blood. Receptors were obtained from a man younger than 30 with acute or convalescent COVID-19. The CDR3 runs from the conserved cysteine through the conserved F or W. The D gene is left open where the match is weak. Only part of the rows carry a size: once, few, many, or a class if the clone is expanded.

clone size	V gene	J gene	D gene	CDR3 protein	CDR3 DNA
NA	TRBV6-6	TRBJ1-1	NA	CASSYWRSEANYEAFF	TGTGCCAGCAGTTACTGGCGTTCAGAGGCCAATTATGAAGCTTTCTTT
NA	TRBV19	TRBJ1-3	NA	CASSIDRPYSGNTIYF	TGTGCCAGTAGTATAGACAGGCCATACTCTGGAAACACCATATATTTT
NA	TRBV7-9	TRBJ1-4	NA	CASSLVDGTPLLRLFF	TGTGCCAGCAGCTTAGTCGACGGGACACCTCTACTGAGACTGTTTTTT
NA	TRBV7-8	TRBJ1-1	TRBD1	CASSFTPDRENTEAFF	TGTGCCAGCAGCTTCACGCCGGACAGGGAGAACACTGAAGCTTTCTTT
NA	TRBV30	TRBJ1-1	NA	CAWSALEAFF	TGTGCCTGGAGTGCCCTGGAAGCTTTCTTT
NA	TRBV11-2	TRBJ2-7	TRBD1	CASSQDRVYEQYF	TGTGCCAGCAGCCAGGACAGGGTTTACGAGCAGTACTTC
few	TRBV2	TRBJ1-2	NA	CASSEEVRAGGYTF	TGTGCCAGCAGTGAAGAGGTCAGGGCTGGTGGCTACACCTTC
NA	TRBV7-9	TRBJ2-1	NA	CASSFEVGGYNEQFF	TGTGCCAGCAGCTTCGAGGTAGGAGGTTACAATGAGCAGTTCTTC
few	TRBV12-3/TRBV12-4	TRBJ1-1	NA	CASSRRDTLEAFF	TGTGCCAGCAGCAGACGAGACACCCTTGAAGCTTTCTTT
NA	TRBV2	TRBJ1-3	TRBD1	CASSDRTGSSGNTIYF	TGTGCCAGCAGTGACAGGACAGGCTCCTCTGGAAACACCATATATTTT
NA	TRBV11-2	TRBJ2-3	NA	CASSSFGTYSGEQTDTQYF	TGTGCCAGCAGCTCTTTCGGAACTTATAGCGGCGAGCAGACAGATACGCAGTATTTT
NA	TRBV9	TRBJ2-2	NA	CASSVFGQTGTGELFF	TGTGCCAGCAGCGTGTTTGGGCAAACAGGCACCGGGGAGCTGTTTTTT
once	TRBV5-1	TRBJ1-2	NA	CASSLATGNGYTF	TGCGCCAGCAGCTTGGCCACAGGGAATGGCTACACCTTC
NA	TRBV27	TRBJ1-1	NA	CASSPQGQNTEAFF	TGTGCCAGCAGTCCACAGGGACAGAACACTGAAGCTTTCTTT
NA	TRBV27	TRBJ1-5	TRBD1	CASTSGGGQPQHF	TGTGCCAGCACATCAGGGGGCGGGCAGCCCCAGCATTTT
NA	TRBV12-3/TRBV12-4	TRBJ2-7	TRBD2	CASSPLAVEQYF	TGTGCCAGCAGTCCTCTAGCGGTCGAGCAGTACTTC
NA	TRBV10-3	TRBJ1-2	NA	CAISDSLAPYPSYGYTF	TGTGCCATCAGTGACTCCCTTGCCCCATATCCCAGCTATGGCTACACCTTC
NA	TRBV5-5	TRBJ1-1	TRBD1	CASSLEWTGPAFF	TGTGCCAGCAGCTTGGAGTGGACAGGGCCAGCTTTCTTT
NA	TRBV2	TRBJ1-1	NA	CASSEVVQGHTEAFF	TGTGCCAGCAGTGAAGTGGTACAGGGCCACACTGAAGCTTTCTTT
NA	TRBV5-4	TRBJ2-7	NA	CASSLTGGTYEQYF	TGTGCCAGCAGCTTGACAGGCGGGACCTACGAGCAGTACTTC
NA	TRBV18	TRBJ1-1	NA	CASSPVTGNTEAFF	TGTGCCAGCTCACCAGTAACGGGGAACACTGAAGCTTTCTTT
NA	TRBV18	TRBJ1-2	NA	CASSPPGQLFNYGYTF	TGTGCCAGCTCACCACCCGGACAGCTCTTTAACTATGGCTACACCTTC
NA	TRBV4-1	TRBJ2-7	TRBD2	CASSSSGSNHEQYF	TGCGCCAGCAGCTCTAGCGGGAGTAACCACGAGCAGTACTTC
NA	TRBV7-9	TRBJ1-5	TRBD1	CASSLSAGQGDQPQHF	TGTGCCAGCAGCTTATCCGCCGGACAGGGAGATCAGCCCCAGCATTTT
NA	TRBV30	TRBJ1-5	TRBD1	CAWRAGTGDYSNQPQHF	TGTGCCTGGAGGGCCGGGACAGGAGATTATAGCAATCAGCCCCAGCATTTT
NA	TRBV2	TRBJ2-7	NA	CASRFPYSAGSYEQYF	TGTGCCAGCAGATTCCCTTATTCAGCGGGCTCCTACGAGCAGTACTTC
NA	TRBV4-2	TRBJ1-5	NA	CASSQDGGGNQPQHF	TGTGCCAGCAGCCAAGATGGAGGGGGCAATCAGCCCCAGCATTTT
NA	TRBV5-6	TRBJ1-6	NA	CASSLVGQGTSPLHF	TGTGCCAGCAGCTTGGTGGGGCAGGGGACTTCACCCCTCCACTTT
NA	TRBV6-5	TRBJ1-2	NA	CASRTTTGINYGYTF	TGTGCCAGCAGAACAACTACAGGGATCAACTATGGCTACACCTTC
once	TRBV6-4	TRBJ2-2	NA	CASSQGSGGELFF	TGTGCCAGCAGCCAGGGGTCGGGCGGGGAGCTGTTTTTT
NA	TRBV19	TRBJ1-6	TRBD1	CASSPQQGNSPLHF	TGTGCCAGTAGTCCCCAACAGGGGAATTCACCCCTCCACTTT
once	TRBV7-8	TRBJ1-1	NA	CASSLVQGMNTEAFF	TGTGCCAGCAGCTTAGTTCAGGGAATGAACACTGAAGCTTTCTTT
NA	TRBV27	TRBJ2-7	TRBD2	CASSFAAGGNYEQYF	TGTGCCAGCAGTTTTGCCGCGGGAGGGAACTACGAGCAGTACTTC